These 16 T cell receptor beta chains came from one sample sequenced in a study of T cell responses to AZD1222 COVID-19 vaccine. Sequencing was performed with immunoSEQ multiplex PCR; in TCRdb, only in-frame clones are kept and a portion is missing. In the table there are 250,000 to 300,000 clones, approximately 94% of which are singletons. The specimen was peripheral blood, collected 28 days after the second AZD1222 dose. These TCRs come from an adult who received the AZD1222 COVID-19 vaccine.

This clone was counted once. This chain links TRBV7-3 with TRBJ2-2; the match to TRBD1 covers 8 bases. V was pared by 5 bases and J by 4 bases, with 6 bases of the junction left unmatched. CDR3 length equals 15 residues. Germline values: CDR1 SGHTA, CDR2 FQGTGA. In nucleotides, the CDR3 is TGTGCCAGCAGCCTCAGGGGGCGCAGCACCGGGGAGCTGTTTTTT. Amino acid sequence: CASSLRGRSTGELFF.

J is TRBJ2-2 and V is TRBV3-1 (or the pseudogene TRBV3-2); perhaps D is TRBD1 or TRBD2 (5 bases each). Trimming left V 3 bases short and J 2 bases short, with 10 bases between. The CDR3 extends over 15 amino acids. From germline, CDR1 is LGHDT and CDR2 YNNKEL (reference sequence). In DNA, the CDR3 is TGTGCCAGCAGCCACTGGGACCTTAACACCGGGGAGCTGTTTTTT. It is translated as CASSHWDLNTGELFF.

The V call is TRBV28, the J call TRBJ2-1, with D possibly matching TRBD2 (7 bases). This CDR3 contains 15 residues. V lost 1 base and J 10 bases, leaving 17 bases between the germline ends. CDR1 and CDR2 from the germline V gene are MDHEN and SYDVKM. The CDR3 loop reads CASSLSGGRSREQFF. CDR3 bases: TGTGCCAGCAGTTTATCCGGGGGGCGTTCGCGGGAGCAGTTCTTC.

This clone was detected once. V gene TRBV27 combines with J gene TRBJ2-5, with 10 bases fitting TRBD2. The CDR3 runs 16 residues. J was trimmed by 4 bases and V by 2 bases; bases with no gene match: 7. Germline V gives CDR1 MNHEY, CDR2 SMNVEV (reference sequence). The CDR3 coding sequence is TGTGCCAGCAGTTTAAAGGTAGCGGGAGGTCCAGAGACCCAGTACTTC. Its translation is CASSLKVAGGPETQYF.

The gene calls are TRBV3-1 (or the pseudogene TRBV3-2) and TRBJ1-3, with unresolved D. CDR3 length: 15 amino acids. V lost 1 base and J lost 4, with 11 bases in between. Germline-derived CDR1 and CDR2 are LGHDT and YNNKEL (reference sequence). CDR3 sequence reads: CASSQAGLGGNTIYF. CDR3 DNA: TGTGCCAGCAGCCAAGCCGGTCTGGGGGGAAACACCATATATTTT.

The CDR3 region is CASSLGYGSGTGELFF. In nucleotides, the CDR3 is TGTGCCAGCAGCTTAGGATATGGGTCAGGGACCGGGGAGCTGTTTTTT. V gene TRBV11-3 combines with J gene TRBJ2-2; the D gene is possibly TRBD1 (5 bases). Trimming cost V 1 base and J 5 bases, with 14 bases left between them. The CDR3 spans 16 residues. Germline CDR1 is SGHNT and CDR2 is YENEEA. The full variable domain, completed using reference TRBV11-3 and TRBJ2-2, is EAGVVQSPRYKIIEKKQPVAFWCNPISGHNTLYWYLQNLGQGPELLIRYENEEAVDDSQLPKDRFSAERLKGVDSTLKIQPAELGDSAVYLCASSLGYGSGTGELFFGEGSRLTVL.

The CDR3 DNA is TGTGCCACCAGTGGGGCCGGGACTCGATCGGGGGAGCTGTTTTTT. Its translation is CATSGAGTRSGELFF. This chain connects TRBV24-1 to TRBJ2-2; D is possibly TRBD2 (6 bases). Trimming pared 5 bases from V and 8 bases from J, leaving 17 bases between. From germline, CDR1 is KGHDR and CDR2 SFDVKD. The CDR3 totals 15 residues.

This chain joins TRBV7-9 and TRBJ2-5; D gene unclear. There are 12 residues in the CDR3. Trimming pared 4 bases from V and 1 base from J, leaving 4 bases between. Per germline, CDR1 SEHNR and CDR2 FQNEAQ (reference sequence). The CDR3 sequence is CASSSRQETQYF. In nucleotides, the CDR3 is TGTGCCAGCAGCTCGCGCCAAGAGACCCAGTACTTC.

The gene calls are TRBV5-1 and TRBJ1-1; possibly TRBD1 for D (6 bases). The germline gives CDR1 SGHRS, CDR2 YFSETQ. The V gene lost 4 bases and the J gene lost 1 base, with 11 bases spanning the gap. This CDR3 has 14 residues. The CDR3 region has the DNA TGCGCCAGCAGCCCCGGGACACGGAACACTGAAGCTTTCTTT. Protein: CASSPGTRNTEAFF. The variable domain in full, completed from reference TRBV5-1 and TRBJ1-1, reads KAGVTQTPRYLIKTRGQQVTLSCSPISGHRSVSWYQQTPGQGLQFLFEYFSETQRNKGNFPGRFSGRQFSNSRSEMNVSTLELGDSALYLCASSPGTRNTEAFFGQGTRLTVV.

The CDR3: CASSQGFLRGGEAFF. The CDR3 nucleotides are TGCGCCAGCAGCCAAGGGTTCCTTCGGGGTGGGGAAGCTTTCTTT. The rearrangement joins TRBV4-1 to TRBJ1-1; D unclear. Germline V gene sequence: CDR1 MGHRA, CDR2 YSYEKL. This CDR3 has 15 residues. The ends were cut back, 1 base at V and 8 bases at J, with 17 bases in the middle.

The chain has TRBV10-3 and TRBJ2-7; no firm D call. Germline lookup yields CDR1 ENHRY and CDR2 SYGVKD. V lost 1 base to trimming and J lost 5 bases, with 3 bases between them. This CDR3 contains 11 residues. The CDR3 protein is CAISELDEQYF. In DNA, the CDR3 is TGTGCCATCAGTGAGTTGGACGAGCAGTACTTC.

The V gene is TRBV9, the J gene TRBJ1-6; 7 nucleotides match TRBD1. CDR1 SGDLS and CDR2 YYNGEE come from the germline V gene. The CDR3 consists of 14 residues. Trimming removed 7 bases from V and 6 bases from J; junction bases left unmatched: 7. CDR3 sequence (DNA): TGTGCCAGCCAGGGGGATTGGGGTAATTCACCCCTCCACTTT. Amino acid sequence: CASQGDWGNSPLHF.

The count of this clone is one. The rearrangement links TRBV3-1 (or the pseudogene TRBV3-2) to TRBJ1-2; no firm D call. CDR1 is LGHDT and CDR2 is YNNKEL in the germline V gene (reference sequence). The V end was cut by 1 base, the J end by 4 bases, with 13 bases between. CDR3 length: 15 residues. CDR3 region: CASSQGGLKGYGYTF. In DNA, the CDR3 is TGTGCCAGCAGCCAAGGGGGATTGAAAGGCTATGGCTACACCTTC.

The CDR3 spells CASSYSRNPGSYEQYF. The CDR3 DNA sequence: TGTGCCAGCAGTTACTCCAGGAACCCAGGGTCCTACGAGCAGTACTTC. The chain recombines TRBV6-5 with TRBJ2-7, with a possible D match to TRBD1 (5 bases). From germline, CDR1 is MNHEY and CDR2 SVGAGI. The length of the CDR3 is 16 residues. Trimming left V 0 bases short and J 1 base short, with 13 bases between.

The chain has TRBV4-1 and TRBJ1-4; D is undetermined. The ends were cut back, 1 base at V and 3 bases at J, with 6 bases in the middle. Per germline, CDR1 MGHRA and CDR2 YSYEKL. This CDR3 spans 14 amino acids. The CDR3 DNA is TGCGCCAGCAGCCAAGGGACCTCTAATGAAAAACTGTTTTTT. Translated: CASSQGTSNEKLFF.

V is TRBV11-1 and J is TRBJ2-7; the D gene is possibly TRBD2 (5 bases). Trimming removed 5 bases at V and 2 bases at J, with 13 bases between. Germline V CDR1 and CDR2: SGHAT, FQDESV (reference sequence). This CDR3 is built from 14 residues. CDR3 sequence (DNA): TGTGCCAGCAGCCGTCGGAGGCCTCCCTACGAGCAGTACTTC. Translation: CASSRRRPPYEQYF.